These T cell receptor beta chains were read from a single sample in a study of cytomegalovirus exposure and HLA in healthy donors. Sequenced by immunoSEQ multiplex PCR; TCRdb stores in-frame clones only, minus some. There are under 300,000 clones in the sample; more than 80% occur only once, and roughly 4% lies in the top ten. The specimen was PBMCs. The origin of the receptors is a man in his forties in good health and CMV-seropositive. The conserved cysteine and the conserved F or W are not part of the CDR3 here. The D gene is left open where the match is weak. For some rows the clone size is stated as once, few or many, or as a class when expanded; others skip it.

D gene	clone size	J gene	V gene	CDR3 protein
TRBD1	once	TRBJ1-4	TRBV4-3	ASSNRGANEKLF
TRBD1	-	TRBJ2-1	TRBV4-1	ASSHWDRVNNEQF
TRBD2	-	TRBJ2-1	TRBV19	ASSIALAGPAYNEQF
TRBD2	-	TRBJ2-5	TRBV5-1	ASSLGASGQETQY
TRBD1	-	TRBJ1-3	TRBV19	ASSTGTGPGNTIY
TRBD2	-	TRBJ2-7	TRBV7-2	ASSLGGLAALDEQY
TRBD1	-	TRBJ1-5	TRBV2	ASSADRDPSNQPQH
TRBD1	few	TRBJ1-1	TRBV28	ASSYWDRVATEAF
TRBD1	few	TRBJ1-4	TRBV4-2	ASSPWGQIEGKLF
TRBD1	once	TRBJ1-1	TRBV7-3	ASSLRQGRAF
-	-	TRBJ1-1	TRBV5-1	ASSSSNGGTEAF